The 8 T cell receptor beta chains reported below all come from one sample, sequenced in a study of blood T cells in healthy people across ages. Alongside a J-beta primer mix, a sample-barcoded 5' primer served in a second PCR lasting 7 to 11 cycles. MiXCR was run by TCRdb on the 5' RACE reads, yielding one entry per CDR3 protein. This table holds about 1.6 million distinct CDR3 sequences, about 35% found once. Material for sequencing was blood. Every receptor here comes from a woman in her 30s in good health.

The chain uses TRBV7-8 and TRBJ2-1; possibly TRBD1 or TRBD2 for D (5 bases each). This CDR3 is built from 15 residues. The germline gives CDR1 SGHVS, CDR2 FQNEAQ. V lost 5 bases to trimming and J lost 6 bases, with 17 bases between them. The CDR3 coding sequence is TGTGCCAGCAGCCCCGGGACCGCGGCAGGCAATGAGCAGTTCTTC. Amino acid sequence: CASSPGTAAGNEQFF. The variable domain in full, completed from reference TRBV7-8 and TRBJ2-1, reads GAGVSQSPRYKVAKRGQDVALRCDPISGHVSLFWYQQALGQGPEFLTYFQNEAQLDKSGLPSDRFFAERPEGSVSTLKIQRTQQEDSAVYLCASSPGTAAGNEQFFGPGTRLTVL.

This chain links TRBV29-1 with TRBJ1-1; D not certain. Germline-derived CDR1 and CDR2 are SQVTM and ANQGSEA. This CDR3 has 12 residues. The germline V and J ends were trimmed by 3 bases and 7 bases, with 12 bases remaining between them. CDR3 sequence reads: CSVEGDRLEAFF. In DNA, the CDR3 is TGCAGCGTTGAGGGTGACCGACTTGAAGCTTTCTTT.

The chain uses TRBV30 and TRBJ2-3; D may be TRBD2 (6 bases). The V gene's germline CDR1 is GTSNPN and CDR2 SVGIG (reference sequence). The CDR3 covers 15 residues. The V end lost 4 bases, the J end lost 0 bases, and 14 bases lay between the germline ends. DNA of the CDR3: TGTGCCTGGAACCAACTAGCCTCTAGCACAGATACGCAGTATTTT. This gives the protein CAWNQLASSTDTQYF.

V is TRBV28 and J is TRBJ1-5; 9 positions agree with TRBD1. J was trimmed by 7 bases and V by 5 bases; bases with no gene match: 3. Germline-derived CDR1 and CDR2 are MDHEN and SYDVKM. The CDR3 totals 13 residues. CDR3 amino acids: CASSGTGKQPQHF. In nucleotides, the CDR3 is TGTGCCAGCAGTGGGACAGGGAAGCAGCCCCAGCATTTT. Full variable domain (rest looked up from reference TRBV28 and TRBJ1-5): DVKVTQSSRYLVKRTGEKVFLECVQDMDHENMFWYRQDPGLGLRLIYFSYDVKMKEKGDIPEGYSVSREKKERFSLILESASTNQTSMYLCASSGTGKQPQHFGDGTRLSIL.

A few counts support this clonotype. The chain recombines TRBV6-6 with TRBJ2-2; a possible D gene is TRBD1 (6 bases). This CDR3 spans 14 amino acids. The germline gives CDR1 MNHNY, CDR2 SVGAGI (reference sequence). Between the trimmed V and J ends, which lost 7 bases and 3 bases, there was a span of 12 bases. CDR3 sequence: CASIGDIYTGELFF. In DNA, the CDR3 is TGTGCCAGCATAGGGGACATTTACACCGGGGAGCTGTTTTTT.

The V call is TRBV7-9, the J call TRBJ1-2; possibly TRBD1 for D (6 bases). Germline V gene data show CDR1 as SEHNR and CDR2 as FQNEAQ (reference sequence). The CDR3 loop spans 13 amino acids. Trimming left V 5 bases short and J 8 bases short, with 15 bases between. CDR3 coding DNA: TGTGCCAGCAGCCGACAGGAGACTTTAGGCTACACCTTC. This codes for CASSRQETLGYTF.

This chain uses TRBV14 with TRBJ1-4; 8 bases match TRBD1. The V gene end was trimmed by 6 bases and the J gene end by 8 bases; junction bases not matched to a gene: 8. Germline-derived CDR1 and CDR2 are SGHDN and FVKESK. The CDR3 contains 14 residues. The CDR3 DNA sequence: TGTGCCAGCAGTCAAAGGACAGGGAAGGAAAAACTGTTTTTT. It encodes CASSQRTGKEKLFF.

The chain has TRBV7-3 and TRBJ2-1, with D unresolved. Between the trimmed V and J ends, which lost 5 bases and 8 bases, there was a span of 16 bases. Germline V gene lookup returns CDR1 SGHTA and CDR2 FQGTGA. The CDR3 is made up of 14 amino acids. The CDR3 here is CASSPSPDPYEQFF. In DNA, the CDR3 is TGTGCCAGCAGCCCCAGTCCGGATCCCTATGAGCAGTTCTTC.